This TCR beta chain is drawn from a study of blood T cell repertoires in COVID-19. Whole-study context: There were acute and convalescent COVID-19 samples, and they came from the United States, Italy and Spain. T cells, B-cell-depleted T cells, or PBMCs provided the cDNA or gDNA that served as material.

The authors' processing: Estimated nucleated cell counts came from reference gene primer amplification. Measured with immunoSEQ multiplex PCR; TCRdb has only the in-frame clones, and not every one. The V and J calls and clone size are taken from that table; D and trimming were inferred from the DNA. Of 180,000 or so clones listed, roughly 85% are singletons. Germline lookup yields CDR1 MNHEY and CDR2 SVGEGT. V was clipped by 4 bases and J by 1 base, with 7 bases between them. The CDR3 is 14 amino acids. The sequence came from a woman older than 75 with acute or convalescent COVID-19. Specimen: peripheral blood. The rearrangement uses TRBV6-2 or TRBV6-3 and TRBJ2-2; no reliable D call. The chain's CDR3 is CASSSDWNTGELFF. The CDR3 DNA sequence: TGTGCCAGCAGTTCCGACTGGAACACCGGGGAGCTGTTTTTT.